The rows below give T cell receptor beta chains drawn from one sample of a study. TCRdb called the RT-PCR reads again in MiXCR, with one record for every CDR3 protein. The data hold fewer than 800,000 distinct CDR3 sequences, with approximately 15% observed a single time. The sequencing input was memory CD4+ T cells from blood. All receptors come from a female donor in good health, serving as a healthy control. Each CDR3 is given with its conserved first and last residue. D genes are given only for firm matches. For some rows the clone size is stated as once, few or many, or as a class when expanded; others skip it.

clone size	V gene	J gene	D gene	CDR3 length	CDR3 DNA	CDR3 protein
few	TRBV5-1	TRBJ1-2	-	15	TGCGCCAGCAGCTTGACCCCACACACTAACTATGGCTACACCTTC	CASSLTPHTNYGYTF
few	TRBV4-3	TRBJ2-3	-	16	TGCGCCAGCAGCCAAGGCTCCGGGAGTGGAACAGATACGCAGTATTTT	CASSQGSGSGTDTQYF
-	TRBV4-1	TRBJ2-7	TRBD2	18	TGCGCCAGCAGCCAAGAAGGCCCCAGAGCGGGAGGGCCTCGGGAGCAGTACTTC	CASSQEGPRAGGPREQYF
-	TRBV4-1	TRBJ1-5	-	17	TGCGCCAGCAGCCAAGTACGGGCAGCGAAGGGAAATCAGCCCCAGCATTTT	CASSQVRAAKGNQPQHF
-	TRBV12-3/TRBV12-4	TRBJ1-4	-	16	TGTGCCAGCAGGTCAGCACCTGGGGGGGGGAGTGAAAAACTGTTTTTT	CASRSAPGGGSEKLFF
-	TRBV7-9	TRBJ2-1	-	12	TGTGCCAGCCTACTCCACGGTATCGAGCAGTTCTTC	CASLLHGIEQFF
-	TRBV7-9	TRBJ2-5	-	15	TGTGCCAGCAGCTTACATTCAGGGGACGGGGAGACCCAGTACTTC	CASSLHSGDGETQYF
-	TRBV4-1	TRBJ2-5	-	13	TGCGCCAGCAGCCAAGATTGGATCGAGACCCAGTACTTC	CASSQDWIETQYF
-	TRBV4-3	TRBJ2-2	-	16	TGCGCCAGCAGCCAAGGCGAAGGGGTGCGAACCGGGGAGCTGTTTTTT	CASSQGEGVRTGELFF
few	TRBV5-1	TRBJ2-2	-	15	TGCGCCAGCAGCTTCGGGAGTGGGGACACCGGGGAGCTGTTTTTT	CASSFGSGDTGELFF
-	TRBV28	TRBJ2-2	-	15	TGTGCCAGCAGTTTACTAGTCAGAGGTTCCGGGGAGCTGTTTTTT	CASSLLVRGSGELFF
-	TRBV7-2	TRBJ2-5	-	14	TGTGCCAGCAGCCACTACGGACAGCAAGAGACCAAGTACTTC	CASSHYGQQETKYF
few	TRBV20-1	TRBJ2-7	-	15	TGCAGTGCTAGGGGCCTGGCCATGGGGGTTTACGAGCAGTACTTC	CSARGLAMGVYEQYF
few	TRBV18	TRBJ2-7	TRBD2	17	TGTGCCAGCTCACCACGGGGCCGGGGGGGCCCTACCTACGAGCAGTACTTC	CASSPRGRGGPTYEQYF
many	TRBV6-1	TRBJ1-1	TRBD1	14	TGTGCCAGCAGGGACAGGGCCTCTAACACTGAAGCTTTCTTT	CASRDRASNTEAFF
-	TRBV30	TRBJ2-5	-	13	TGTGCCTGGAGTGGGACTACGGGGGAGACCCAGTACTTC	CAWSGTTGETQYF
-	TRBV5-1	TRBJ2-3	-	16	TGCGCCAGCAGCTTGGGAGTAGACGGGAGTTCAGATACGCAGTATTTT	CASSLGVDGSSDTQYF
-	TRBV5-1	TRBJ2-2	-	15	TGCGCCAGCAGCTTGAGGGGAGGGGGCACCGGGGAGCTGTTTTTT	CASSLRGGGTGELFF
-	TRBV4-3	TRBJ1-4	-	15	TGCGCCAGCAGCCAAGATCGGGCAGGGATAGGGAAACTGTTTTTT	CASSQDRAGIGKLFF
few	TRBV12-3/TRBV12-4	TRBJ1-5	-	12	TGTGCCAGCAGTTTTGCGGAACAGCCCCAGCATTTT	CASSFAEQPQHF
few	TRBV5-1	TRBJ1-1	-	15	TGCGCCAGCAGCCCTAGGGAGGGTGTCAATCCCGAAGCTTTCTTT	CASSPREGVNPEAFF
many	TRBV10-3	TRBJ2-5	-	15	TGTGCCTCACAAACAGGACAGACCAGCCAAGAGACCCAGTACTTC	CASQTGQTSQETQYF
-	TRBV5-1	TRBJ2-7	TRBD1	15	TGCGCCAGCAGCTTGGGAGGGACAGGGAAGGACGAGCAGTACTTC	CASSLGGTGKDEQYF
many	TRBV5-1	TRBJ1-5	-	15	TGCGCCAGCAGCTTGGATGGGGGAGGGAATCAGCCCCAGCATTTT	CASSLDGGGNQPQHF
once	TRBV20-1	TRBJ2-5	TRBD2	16	TGCAGTGCTAGTGCGATTAGCGGGAGGGCGGGGGAGACCCAGTACTTC	CSASAISGRAGETQYF
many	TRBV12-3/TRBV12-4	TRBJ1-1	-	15	TGTGCCAGCAGTTACGACGCCTCCTGGGGCACTGAAGCTTTCTTT	CASSYDASWGTEAFF
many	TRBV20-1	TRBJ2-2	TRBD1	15	TGCAGTGCTAGTTCAAGGGACAGCCTCCTTGCGGAGCTGTTTTTT	CSASSRDSLLAELFF
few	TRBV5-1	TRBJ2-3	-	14	TGCGCCAGCAGCTTCGGGCGGTCGAGGGATACGCAGTATTTT	CASSFGRSRDTQYF
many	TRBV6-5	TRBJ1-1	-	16	TGTGCCAGCAGATCCCCGGGACATCCGATGAACACTGAAGCTTTCTTT	CASRSPGHPMNTEAFF
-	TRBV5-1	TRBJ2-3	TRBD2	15	TGCGCCAGCCAGCTGGGTAGCGGGTACACAGATACGCAGTATTTT	CASQLGSGYTDTQYF
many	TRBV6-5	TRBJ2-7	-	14	TGTGCCAGCAGTTACGCGACGAACTCCTACGAGCAGTACTTC	CASSYATNSYEQYF
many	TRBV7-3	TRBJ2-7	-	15	TGTGCCAGCAGCTTAAGGCAGGGAGGCGGGTACGAGCAGTACTTC	CASSLRQGGGYEQYF
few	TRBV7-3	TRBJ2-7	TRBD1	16	TGTGCCAGCAGCCCCACCTGGGACAGAGACTGGAACGAGCAGTACTTC	CASSPTWDRDWNEQYF
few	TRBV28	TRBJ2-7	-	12	TGTGCCAGCAGTCCTCAAGTTGACGAGCAGTACTTC	CASSPQVDEQYF
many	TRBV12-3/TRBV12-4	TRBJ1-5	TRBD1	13	TGTGCCAGCAGTGGACAGGGAGACCAGCCCCAGCATTTT	CASSGQGDQPQHF
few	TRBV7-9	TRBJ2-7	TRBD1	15	TGTGCCAGCAGCCGACAGGGGGATTCCTCCTACGAGCAGTACTTC	CASSRQGDSSYEQYF
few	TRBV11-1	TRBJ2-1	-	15	TGTGCCAGCAGCTTAGCGTTGTGGGGCTCGAATGAGCAGTTCTTC	CASSLALWGSNEQFF
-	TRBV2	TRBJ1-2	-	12	TGTGCCAGCAGTGAGGCGGGCTTTGGCTACACCTTC	CASSEAGFGYTF
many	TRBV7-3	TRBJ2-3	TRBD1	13	TGTGCCAGCAGCCCCACAGGGGCAGATACGCAGTATTTT	CASSPTGADTQYF
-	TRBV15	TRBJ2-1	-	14	TGTGCCACCAGCAGAGATAAGTGGGGCAATGAGCAGTTCTTC	CATSRDKWGNEQFF
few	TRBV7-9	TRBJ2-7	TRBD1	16	TGTGCCAGCAGCTACGCCCGGGACAGGAGCTCCTACGAGCAGTACTTC	CASSYARDRSSYEQYF
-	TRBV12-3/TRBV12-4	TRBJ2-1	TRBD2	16	TGTGCCAGCAGTCCTGGACTAGCGATACCCTACAATGAGCAGTTCTTC	CASSPGLAIPYNEQFF
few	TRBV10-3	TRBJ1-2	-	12	TGTGCCATCAGTGAGGACAGCTATGGCTACACCTTC	CAISEDSYGYTF
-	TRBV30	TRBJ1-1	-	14	TGTGCCTGGAAGACGGTGGGGATGAACACTGAAGCTTTCTTT	CAWKTVGMNTEAFF
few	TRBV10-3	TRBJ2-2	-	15	TGTGCCATCAGTAGAATGACAGGGAACACCGGGGAGCTGTTTTTT	CAISRMTGNTGELFF
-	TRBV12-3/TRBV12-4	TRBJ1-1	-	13	TGTGCCAGCAGTTTAGGTAGGGGAAAGGGGGCTTTCTTT	CASSLGRGKGAFF
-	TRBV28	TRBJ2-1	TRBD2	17	TGTGCCAGCAAAGAGAGCTTCGGGACTAGCGCATACAATGAGCAGTTCTTC	CASKESFGTSAYNEQFF
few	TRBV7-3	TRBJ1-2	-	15	TGTGCCAGCAGCTTAACTCGGGAGAGGCGGTATGGCTACACCTTC	CASSLTRERRYGYTF
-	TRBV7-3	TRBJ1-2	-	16	TGTGCCAGCAGCTTATCCCCCTATAGTTCAGGTGGTGGCTACACCTTC	CASSLSPYSSGGGYTF